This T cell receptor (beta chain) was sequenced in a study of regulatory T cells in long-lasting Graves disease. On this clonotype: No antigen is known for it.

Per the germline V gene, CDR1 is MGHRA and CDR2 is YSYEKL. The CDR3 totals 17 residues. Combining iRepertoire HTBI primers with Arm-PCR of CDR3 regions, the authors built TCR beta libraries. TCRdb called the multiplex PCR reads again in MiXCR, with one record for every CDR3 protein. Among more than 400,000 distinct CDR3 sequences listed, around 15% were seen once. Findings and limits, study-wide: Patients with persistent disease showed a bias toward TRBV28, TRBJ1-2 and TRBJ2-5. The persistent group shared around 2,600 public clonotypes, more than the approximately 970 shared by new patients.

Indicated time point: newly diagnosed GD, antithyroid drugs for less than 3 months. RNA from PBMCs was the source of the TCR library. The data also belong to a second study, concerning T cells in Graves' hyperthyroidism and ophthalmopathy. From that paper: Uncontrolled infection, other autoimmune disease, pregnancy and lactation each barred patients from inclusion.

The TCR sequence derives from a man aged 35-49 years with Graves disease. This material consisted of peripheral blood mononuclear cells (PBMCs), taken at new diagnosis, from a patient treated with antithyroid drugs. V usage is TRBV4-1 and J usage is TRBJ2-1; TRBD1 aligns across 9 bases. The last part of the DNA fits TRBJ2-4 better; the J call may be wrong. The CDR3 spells CASSQKLQGAAKNIQYF. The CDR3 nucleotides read TGCGCCAGCAGCCAAAAATTACAGGGGGCCGCCAAAAACATTCAGTACTTC.